The entry that follows covers one T cell receptor beta chain sequence. This entry belongs to a study of monozygotic twins with inflammatory bowel disease. A roughly 2.5 ml blood sample was drawn per donor. cDNA encoding TCRalpha and TCRbeta underwent two nested PCRs of approximately 16 and 9 cycles, each of which was followed by bead purification. Using the 5' RACE reads, TCRdb records one entry per CDR3 protein without DNA. The sample holds around 140,000 distinct CDR3 sequences. This clonotype originated in a human donor with ulcerative colitis or Crohn's disease, or a healthy co-twin of an affected twin (not recorded which). Sequenced input: blood.

This CDR3 is CATSDLDRPSRGYTF. The chain carries TRBV24-1 and TRBJ1-2; TCRdb's D call of TRBD1 is untestable without DNA. This CDR3 spans 15 amino acids. Germline V gene sequence: CDR1 KGHDR, CDR2 SFDVKD.